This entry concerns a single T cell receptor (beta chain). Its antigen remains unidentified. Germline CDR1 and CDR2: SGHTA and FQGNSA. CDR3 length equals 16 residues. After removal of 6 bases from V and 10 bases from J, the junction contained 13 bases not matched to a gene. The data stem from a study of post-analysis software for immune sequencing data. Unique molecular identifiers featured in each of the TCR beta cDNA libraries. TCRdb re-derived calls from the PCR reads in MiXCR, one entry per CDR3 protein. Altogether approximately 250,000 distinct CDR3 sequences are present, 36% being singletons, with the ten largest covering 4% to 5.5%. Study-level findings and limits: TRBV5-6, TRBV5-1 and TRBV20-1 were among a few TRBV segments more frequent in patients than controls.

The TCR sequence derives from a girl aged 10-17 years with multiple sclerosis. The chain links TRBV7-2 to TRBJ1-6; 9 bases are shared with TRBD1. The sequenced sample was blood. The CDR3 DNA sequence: TGTGCCAGCAGTAACCGACCCGGGACAGGGCAATCACCCCTCCACTTT. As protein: CASSNRPGTGQSPLHF.